This note documents a single T cell receptor beta chain sequence. Produced via immunoSEQ multiplex PCR; TCRdb's table is partial and in-frame only. This sample carries some 220,000 clones, roughly nine tenths of them seen once, and the ten largest clones take approximately 2.8%. The source of the sample is a study of blood T cell repertoires in COVID-19. Overall study context: The United States, Italy and Spain were the sources of the acute and convalescent COVID-19 samples.

The CDR3 sequence is 13 residues long. V shed 0 bases and J shed 8 bases, with 10 bases lying between them. The germline CDR1 and CDR2 sequences are SGHAT and FQDESV (reference sequence). This TCR was recovered from a woman aged 45-60 years in a cohort exposed to, infected with or recovered from COVID-19 (not recorded which). The gene calls are TRBV11-1 and TRBJ1-1; D remains unclear. Specimen: PBMCs or T cells enriched from blood (not recorded which). The CDR3 sequence is CASSLASNAEAFF. The DNA for the CDR3 is TGTGCCAGCAGCTTAGCCTCGAATGCGGAAGCTTTCTTT. The full variable domain, in which reference TRBV11-1 and TRBJ1-1 provide the parts outside the CDR3, is EAEVAQSPRYKITEKSQAVAFWCDPISGHATLYWYRQILGQGPELLVQFQDESVVDDSQLPKDRFSAERLKGVDSTLKIQPAELGDSAMYLCASSLASNAEAFFGQGTRLTVV.